Reported below is one T cell receptor (beta chain). This specimen comes from a study of blood T cell repertoires in COVID-19. Study information: Acute-phase and convalescent COVID-19 samples originated in the United States, Italy and Spain.

Study processing details: Amplification of reference gene primers was used by the study to estimate nucleated cell counts. Assay used: immunoSEQ multiplex PCR; TCRdb lists only in-frame clones, some missing. That table furnishes V, J and clone size, whereas the DNA furnished D and trimming. The sample lists 100,000 to 150,000 clones, 86% occurring once. Germline CDR1 is SGHRS and CDR2 is YFSETQ. V dropped 0 bases and J dropped 4; count of bases not matched to a gene: 7. The CDR3 is made up of 15 amino acids. The sample comprised peripheral blood. This sequence was found in a human donor in a cohort sampled during active COVID-19. The chain employs TRBV5-1 and TRBJ2-7; TRBD1 aligns across 7 bases. This chain's CDR3 is CASSLDQGEGYEQYF. CDR3 DNA sequence: TGCGCCAGCAGCTTGGACCAGGGGGAAGGATACGAGCAGTACTTC.